This TCR beta chain comes out of a study of T cell changes during pregnancy in multiple sclerosis. This clone occurred a few times. The protocol was immunoSEQ multiplex PCR, while the TCRdb copy is restricted to in-frame clones and leaves out a portion. This sample has approximately 61,000 clones, with roughly nine tenths found just once. V lost 4 bases and J 5 bases, leaving 11 bases between the germline ends. This CDR3 is 12 amino acids long. Germline V gene sequence: CDR1 SQVTM, CDR2 ANQGSEA. The receptor's source is a female donor in good health, enrolled as a control in a pregnancy study. The V gene is TRBV29-1, the J gene TRBJ1-1; D remains unclear. Sequencing was performed on peripheral blood, taken in the first trimester of pregnancy. The CDR3 sequence is CSVATGRTEAFF. CDR3 bases: TGCAGCGTTGCGACTGGAAGGACTGAAGCTTTCTTT.